The present T cell receptor (beta chain) was sequenced within a study of T cell responses to AZD1222 COVID-19 vaccine. The CDR3 spans 15 residues. Germline CDR1 MGHRA, CDR2 YSYEKL. With 4 bases removed from V and 3 bases from J, the gap between germline ends came to 15 bases. Study findings and constraints: Without day 14 samples, only post-peak T cell repertoires were studied.

Only in-frame clones appear in the TCRdb table, and some are missing; sequencing was by immunoSEQ multiplex PCR. The data contain around 140,000 clones, roughly nine tenths of them singletons. As regards this clone: The antigen is not known.

The rearrangement uses TRBV4-1 and TRBJ1-1; perhaps TRBD1 as D (6 bases). This sample comprised peripheral blood, obtained on day 0 of AZD1222 vaccination. This receptor was taken from an adult in good health. The CDR3 protein is CASSRAMDSYTEAFF. CDR3 DNA: TGCGCCAGCAGCCGAGCGATGGACAGTTACACTGAAGCTTTCTTT.